Listed below are T cell receptor beta chains from one sample, sequenced in a study of glioma-infiltrating T cells after dendritic cell vaccination. Clones were read by immunoSEQ multiplex PCR, and TCRdb kept only the in-frame ones, dropping some. The sample includes some 78,000 clones, roughly 85% of them seen just once. The sequencing used blood, collected after dendritic cell vaccination. These receptors originate from a human donor with glioblastoma. The CDR3 runs from the conserved cysteine through the conserved F or W. The D gene is left open where the match is weak. Clone sizes are given selectively: once, few, many, or a class where the clone is expanded.

D	size	V	J	length	DNA	CDR3
TRBD2	-	TRBV5-4	TRBJ2-3	17	TGTGCCAGCAGCCCCGACCTCCTAGCGGACACTTACTATACGCAGTATTTT	CASSPDLLADTYYTQYF
-	-	TRBV27	TRBJ1-2	15	TGTGCCAGCAGTTTATCGAGAGGGATTAACTATGGCTACACCTTC	CASSLSRGINYGYTF
-	few	TRBV5-4	TRBJ2-7	14	TGTGCCAGCAGCTTGGTCGGGGGAGACAGCGAGCAGTACTTC	CASSLVGGDSEQYF
TRBD1	-	TRBV5-1	TRBJ2-7	14	TGCGCCAGCAGCTCGATTGACAGGGGGTACGAGCAGTACTTC	CASSSIDRGYEQYF
-	once	TRBV2	TRBJ1-4	14	TGTGCCAGCGTGGCAGTAACAACTAATGAAAAACTGTTTTTT	CASVAVTTNEKLFF
TRBD1	few	TRBV6-5	TRBJ1-1	14	TGTGCCAGCAGTTACTCGACAGGGGTGACTGAAGCTTTCTTT	CASSYSTGVTEAFF
-	-	TRBV28	TRBJ2-1	15	TGTGCCAGCAGTTTGAGTCAATATCCTGACAATGAGCAGTTCTTC	CASSLSQYPDNEQFF
-	-	TRBV7-9	TRBJ2-2	16	TGTGCCAGCAGCTTAGGCTCAGGGTTGAGAACCGGGGAGCTGTTTTTT	CASSLGSGLRTGELFF
TRBD2	-	TRBV28	TRBJ2-1	15	TGTGCCAGCAGTTCGGGACTAGCGGGAGGTGTGTTTTGGTTCTTC	CASSSGLAGGVFWFF
TRBD2	-	TRBV4-1	TRBJ2-7	17	TGCGCCAGCAGCCCCGTCCCCGGGACTAGCGCCGCCTACGAGCAGTACTTC	CASSPVPGTSAAYEQYF
-	-	TRBV10-1	TRBJ2-3	15	TGCGCCAGCAGTGTCAGGCAGGGGCGAACAGATACGCAGTATTTT	CASSVRQGRTDTQYF
-	-	TRBV10-3	TRBJ1-1	15	TGTGCCATCAGTGAGTCTGGGTTAACGGGGACTGAAGCTTTCTTT	CAISESGLTGTEAFF
-	-	TRBV28	TRBJ2-5	14	TGTGCCAGCAGTTTCTTTGTGTCTCAAGAGACCCAGTACTTC	CASSFFVSQETQYF
-	-	TRBV2	TRBJ1-4	13	TGTGCCAGCAGGGGAGGGATAAATGAAAAACTGTTTTTT	CASRGGINEKLFF
TRBD1	-	TRBV7-9	TRBJ2-3	13	TGTGCCAGCAGCTCGACAGGGGCGGATACGCAGTATTTT	CASSSTGADTQYF
TRBD1	-	TRBV28	TRBJ2-7	15	TGTGCCAGCAGTTTATGGGGGACAGGCGTGGATGAGCAGTACTTC	CASSLWGTGVDEQYF
-	-	TRBV5-4	TRBJ2-5	16	TGTGCCAGCACCTACAGGGGGAATAACCCACGGGGGGCCCAGTACTTC	CASTYRGNNPRGAQYF
TRBD1	once	TRBV27	TRBJ1-2	13	TGTGCCAGCAGTATACGGACAGGGACAGGCTACACCTTC	CASSIRTGTGYTF
-	few	TRBV19	TRBJ1-6	14	TGTGCCAGTAGTCACGACAGGAGAGGTTCACCCCTCCACTTT	CASSHDRRGSPLHF
TRBD1	-	TRBV28	TRBJ1-1	14	TGTGCCAGCAGTTTGATAGGGGGCGGCACTGAAGCTTTCTTT	CASSLIGGGTEAFF
-	-	TRBV7-2	TRBJ2-5	15	TGTGCCAGCAGCTTAGTTGCAGGGGGGTTAGAGACCCAGTACTTC	CASSLVAGGLETQYF
-	-	TRBV5-1	TRBJ2-1	17	TGCGCCAGCAGCTTGGCGGGGAGCGGCAGCTCCTACAATGAGCAGTTCTTC	CASSLAGSGSSYNEQFF
TRBD1	-	TRBV25-1	TRBJ2-7	11	TGTGCCAGTTCAGGGGGTCGGGAGCAGTACTTC	CASSGGREQYF
TRBD1	-	TRBV27	TRBJ2-3	15	TGTGCCAGCACCGTACAGGGGACCCTCACAGATACGCAGTATTTT	CASTVQGTLTDTQYF
TRBD1	few	TRBV18	TRBJ2-2	14	TGTGCCAGCTCAACGGGACAGCAAACCGGGGAGCTGTTTTTT	CASSTGQQTGELFF
TRBD1	-	TRBV2	TRBJ1-5	14	TGTGCCAGCAGCGGCGGACAGGGGAATCAGCCCCAGCATTTT	CASSGGQGNQPQHF
TRBD1	once	TRBV15	TRBJ1-1	15	TGTGCCACCAGCACCCGACAGGGTCCGAACACTGAAGCTTTCTTT	CATSTRQGPNTEAFF